This T cell receptor (beta chain) came from a study of cytomegalovirus exposure and HLA in healthy donors. CDR3 length equals 12 residues. Looked up from germline, CDR1 is MNHNS and CDR2 is SASEGT. V was trimmed by 10 bases and J by 8 bases, leaving 15 bases between them. A word on this clone: Antigen: not known.

Study conclusions and caveats: Confirmation in vitro established that a few CMV-associated chains were specific for CMV antigens. Cytomegalovirus association was listed for 164 TCR beta chains.

It was the approximately 130-subject validation cohort, separate from the roughly 700-subject first cohort, to which the donors belonged. Data came from immunoSEQ multiplex PCR; TCRdb stores just in-frame clones and leaves some out. This sample carries roughly 50,000 clones, about nine tenths of them seen once, and the ten largest clones take around 1.1%. The sequence came from a man younger than 35 in good health and CMV-seronegative. The sample was PBMCs. The chain combines TRBV6-1 with TRBJ2-1, with D possibly being TRBD2 (5 bases). The CDR3 nucleotides read TGTGCCAACCGACGGGATGGGGATGAGCAGTTCTTC. As protein: CANRRDGDEQFF.